The present entry profiles one T cell receptor (beta chain) with its context. The target antigen is unknown. Its ends do not fully match the called genes, so a read error is possible. Treatment meaning: over 15 received Ad26.COV2.S at low or high dose, single or two shots; about 5 received placebo; per-sample allocation not given. Samples analyzed were those drawn on day 63 after the first vaccine or placebo injection. Sequencing used immunoSEQ multiplex PCR; TCRdb keeps in-frame clones, though not all of them. Here the sample spans more than 300,000 clones, 70% to 90% being singletons. This sample stems from a study of Ad26.COV2.S vaccination and SARS-CoV-2 variants. Whole-study findings and limits: Researchers cautioned that TCR breadth and depth analyses may have underestimated total T cell responses.

Germline CDR1 SSHAT, CDR2 FNYEAQ (reference sequence). This CDR3 is built from 15 residues. The sequence derives from a person between 18 and 65 years old who received the Ad26.COV2.S COVID-19 vaccine or a placebo. J is TRBJ2-3 and V is TRBV7-7; possibly TRBD1 or TRBD2 for D (5 bases each). Sequences were derived from peripheral blood, sampled in a trial of Ad26.COV2.S vaccine versus placebo. The CDR3 DNA follows: TGTGCTAGCAGCTTACAACGAGGGGACACAGATACGCAGTATTTT. Its protein product is CASSLQRGDTDTQYF.